These T cell receptor beta chains were read from a single sample in a study of blood T cell repertoires in COVID-19. The data were produced by immunoSEQ multiplex PCR, yet TCRdb's version contains in-frame clones alone and is incomplete. The sample gives 200,000 to 250,000 clones, 65% to 90% of which show up once; roughly 2.2% is in the top ten. The specimen sequenced was peripheral blood. The source of these receptors is a woman aged 65 to 85 with COVID-19, enrolled during active disease. CDR3s include the opening cysteine and the closing phenylalanine or tryptophan. D genes are given only for firm matches. Size is stated for part of the rows, as once, few or many counts, or as a class when the clone is expanded.

V	size	D	J	DNA	CDR3
TRBV5-1	NA	TRBD2	TRBJ2-2	TGCGCCAGCAGCTACGGCGGGGGGGAAACCGGGGAGCTGTTTTTT	CASSYGGGETGELFF
TRBV19	NA	NA	TRBJ2-1	TGTGCCAGTAGTCTCCAGGGAATTGTAACCTACAATGAGCAGTTCTTC	CASSLQGIVTYNEQFF
TRBV6-5	few	NA	TRBJ2-7	TGTGCCAGCAGTTACTCGAGGGAAGGCTACGAGCAGTACTTC	CASSYSREGYEQYF
TRBV9	NA	TRBD1	TRBJ2-7	TGTGCCAGCAGCGCTGGGACAGGTCCCTACGAGCAGTACTTC	CASSAGTGPYEQYF
TRBV7-2	NA	NA	TRBJ1-4	TGTGCCAGCAGCTTCGCCCAGGGAAGCGAAAAACTGTTTTTT	CASSFAQGSEKLFF
TRBV2	few	NA	TRBJ1-1	TGTGCCAGCAGTGAGATGAGGTCGGACACTGAAGCTTTCTTT	CASSEMRSDTEAFF
TRBV5-4	NA	TRBD2	TRBJ2-1	TGTGCCAGCAGCGAAAAGCGGGAGCATGAGCAGTTCTTC	CASSEKREHEQFF
TRBV18	NA	NA	TRBJ2-2	TGTGCCAGCTCACCCGGTCGCAGGGGAGAGCTGTTTTTT	CASSPGRRGELFF
TRBV28	NA	NA	TRBJ2-1	TGTGCCAGCAGTTTAGCGGACTACAATGAGCAGTTCTTC	CASSLADYNEQFF
TRBV7-6	NA	NA	TRBJ1-4	TGTGCCAGCAGCTTAACAGGGTTGTATGAAAAACTGTTTTTT	CASSLTGLYEKLFF
TRBV11-3	NA	TRBD2	TRBJ2-1	TGTGCCAGCAGCTTAGGGACTAGCCTCAATGAGCAGTTCTTC	CASSLGTSLNEQFF
TRBV4-3	NA	NA	TRBJ1-3	TGCGCCAGCAGCCAAGAATTTAATAGTGGAAACACCATATATTTT	CASSQEFNSGNTIYF